The 6 T cell receptor beta chains in this list originate from one sample, sequenced in a study of blood T cell repertoires in COVID-19. Generated by immunoSEQ multiplex PCR, the TCRdb table keeps only in-frame clones and is missing some. Of 380,000 or so clones detected, more than 70% appear once; the ten largest clones hold around 1.3%. Sequenced: peripheral blood. The receptors derive from a man aged 35 to 55 with acute or convalescent COVID-19.

The chain couples TRBV5-4 to TRBJ1-1; a possible D gene is TRBD1 (6 bases). V was shortened by 3 bases and J by 1 base, with 16 bases between the two germline ends. This CDR3 contains 16 residues. Looked up from germline, CDR1 is SGHNT and CDR2 is YYREEE (reference sequence). The CDR3 reads CASSSPRDTPNTEAFF. The CDR3 nucleotides read TGTGCCAGCAGCTCGCCTAGGGACACCCCGAACACTGAAGCTTTCTTT.

The genes are TRBV10-1 and TRBJ1-1; 7 bases are shared with TRBD1. The germline V gene has CDR1 WNHNN and CDR2 SYGVQD (reference sequence). The CDR3 is 15 amino acids. V shed 4 bases, J shed 5 bases, and the junction held 10 bases outside the gene matches. The CDR3 is CASSVTTGTRTEAFF. CDR3 DNA: TGCGCCAGCAGTGTGACGACAGGGACGCGAACTGAAGCTTTCTTT.

The genes are TRBV6-6 and TRBJ1-2; D is unclear. The CDR3 totals 16 residues. The ends were cut back, 8 bases at V and 0 bases at J, with 19 bases in the middle. Per the germline V gene, CDR1 is MNHNY and CDR2 is SVGAGI (reference sequence). CDR3 sequence (DNA): TGTGCCAGCTCGGGGTACAACCCCTCGGCTAACTATGGCTACACCTTC. Residues: CASSGYNPSANYGYTF.

This clone appeared once. This sequence joins TRBV7-2 and TRBJ2-3; TRBD2 is a possible D gene (6 bases). Trimming removed 5 bases from V and 3 bases from J, with 9 bases in between. The CDR3 covers 13 residues. Germline loops: CDR1 SGHTA, CDR2 FQGNSA. The CDR3 DNA sequence: TGTGCCAGCAGCCTAGGGAGGACAGATACGCAGTATTTT. This gives the protein CASSLGRTDTQYF.

The J gene is TRBJ2-7, the V gene TRBV6-5; a possible D gene is TRBD2 (5 bases). The V and J ends lost 0 bases and 0 bases respectively, with 12 bases between them. This CDR3 contains 16 residues. The germline gives CDR1 MNHEY, CDR2 SVGAGI. The CDR3 region is CASSYSGAVASYEQYF. In DNA form, the CDR3 reads TGTGCCAGCAGTTACTCAGGAGCGGTCGCCTCCTACGAGCAGTACTTC.

This chain joins TRBV9 and TRBJ1-6; the match to TRBD1 covers 10 bases. There are 15 residues in the CDR3. Germline V gene lookup returns CDR1 SGDLS and CDR2 YYNGEE. Unmatched junction bases numbered 2, after V lost 3 bases and J lost 5 bases. The CDR3 DNA is TGTGCCAGCAGCGAAGGACAGGGGGATAATTCACCCCTCCACTTT. Translation: CASSEGQGDNSPLHF.